The 10 T cell receptor beta chains below were found in one sample sequenced in a study of blood T cells in healthy people across ages. Sample-barcoded 5' priming and a J-beta primer mix drove a second PCR of about 7 to 11 cycles. TCRdb used MiXCR to reprocess the 5' RACE reads, holding one entry per CDR3 protein. Of fewer than 2 million distinct CDR3 sequences listed, about two fifths are singletons. The specimen sequenced was blood. The receptors come from a human donor in good health.

The rearrangement joins TRBV6-5 to TRBJ2-3; tentatively, D is TRBD1 (5 bases). CDR1 is MNHEY, CDR2 SVGAGI, per germline. V dropped 3 bases and J dropped 5 bases, with 12 bases sitting between them. This CDR3 region has 14 residues. CDR3 sequence reads: CASSYQGQGDTQYF. CDR3 in DNA: TGTGCCAGCAGTTATCAGGGCCAAGGAGATACGCAGTATTTT.

J is TRBJ1-2 and V is TRBV6-5, with 11 bases matching TRBD1. The germline V gene encodes CDR1 MNHEY and CDR2 SVGAGI. Unmatched junction bases numbered 10, after V lost 5 bases and J lost 5 bases. CDR3 length: 16 amino acids. In nucleotides, the CDR3 is TGTGCCAGCAGTACCCCGGGACAGGGGGGCCTTTATGGCTACACCTTC. Encoded protein: CASSTPGQGGLYGYTF.

The rearrangement uses TRBV29-1 and TRBJ1-1, with TRBD1 matching 9 bases. With V trimmed by 4 bases and J by 5 bases, 5 bases remained unmatched. The CDR3 extends over 13 amino acids. Germline V gene sequence: CDR1 SQVTM, CDR2 ANQGSEA. For the CDR3, the DNA is TGCAGCGTTGGGGGGACAGGGCGGACTGAAGCTTTCTTT. Encoded protein: CSVGGTGRTEAFF.

This sequence joins TRBV18 and TRBJ2-1; D is ambiguous. This CDR3 has 14 residues. Germline CDR1 KGHSH, CDR2 LQKENI. Deletions cut 1 base from V and 6 bases from J, with 10 bases between. CDR3 sequence: CASSPRPPSNEQFF. The CDR3 coding sequence is TGTGCCAGCTCACCACGTCCCCCCTCCAATGAGCAGTTCTTC.

The J gene is TRBJ1-1, the V gene TRBV29-1; 7 nucleotides align to TRBD1. The CDR3 spans 14 residues. The V segment lost 2 bases and the J segment 4 bases; nucleotides outside the gene matches: 7. Germline V gene data show CDR1 as SQVTM and CDR2 as ANQGSEA. CDR3 nucleotide sequence: TGCAGCGTTGAAAAGGGGGCTGGCGGCACTGAAGCTTTCTTT. Its protein is CSVEKGAGGTEAFF.

This clonotype was counted a few times. The genes are TRBV21-1 and TRBJ2-1; the table's D call, TRBD2, was not checked against the DNA. TRBV21-1 is tagged as a pseudogene. This CDR3 has 17 residues. DNA for the CDR3: TGTGCCAGCAGCAACGATAGCGCAGCGGGGGTATACAATGAGCAGTTCTTC. Protein product: CASSNDSAAGVYNEQFF.

This clonotype was picked up a small number of times. V and J are TRBV4-3 and TRBJ2-3; TRBD1 matches 9 bases. This CDR3 contains 17 residues. The germline V gene has CDR1 LGHNA and CDR2 YSLEER. The V and J ends lost 0 bases and 5 bases, in that order; junction bases with no gene match: 9. The CDR3, as DNA: TGCGCCAGCAGCCAAGAAGGGTACAGGGGGCAAGGAGATACGCAGTATTTT. It translates to CASSQEGYRGQGDTQYF.

The V call is TRBV29-1, the J call TRBJ2-5, with TRBD2 matching over 8 bases. After removal of 0 bases from V and 5 bases from J, the junction contained 8 bases not matched to a gene. Germline-derived CDR1 and CDR2 are SQVTM and ANQGSEA. The CDR3 length is 15 residues. CDR3 residues: CSVEDIAGFGETQYF. In DNA form, the CDR3 reads TGCAGCGTTGAAGATATAGCGGGGTTCGGGGAGACCCAGTACTTC.

This clonotype has just a few counts. The rearrangement uses TRBV18 and TRBJ2-5; D is unclear. The CDR3 runs to 13 residues. Deletions cut 3 bases from V and 5 bases from J, with 10 bases between. CDR1 is KGHSH and CDR2 is LQKENI in the germline V gene. This CDR3 is CASSPELSETQYF. The CDR3 DNA follows: TGTGCCAGCTCACCTGAACTTAGCGAGACCCAGTACTTC.

A few counts support this clonotype. The chain combines TRBV15 with TRBJ1-5; tentatively, D is TRBD1 (6 bases). The CDR3 sequence is 15 residues long. Per germline, CDR1 LNHNV and CDR2 YYDKDF (reference sequence). Deletions cut 1 base from V and 3 bases from J, with 10 bases between. This CDR3 reads CATSRGTANNQPQHF. CDR3 nucleotides: TGTGCCACCAGCAGAGGGACAGCCAACAATCAGCCCCAGCATTTT.